This TCR beta chain was identified during a study of patients and donors after allogeneic stem cell transplantation. After removal of 6 bases from V and 4 bases from J, the junction contained 5 bases not matched to a gene. This CDR3 is 15 amino acids long. Each CDR3 protein gets one entry after TCRdb re-called the RT-PCR reads with MiXCR. Of over 130,000 distinct CDR3 sequences listed, approximately 40% were seen once; the top ten hold 50%. The clonotype originates from a human donor who was either an allogeneic HSCT recipient or a stem cell or donor lymphocyte infusion donor (not recorded which). It is not recorded whose cells these are; they may come from a transplant donor. The chain couples TRBV12-3 or TRBV12-4 to TRBJ2-2; 10 bases map to TRBD1. The sequenced material came from blood, either unsorted or a sorted T cell fraction (not recorded which). The DNA of the CDR3 is TGTGCCAGCAGCCCGACAGGGGGCACCACCGGGGAGCTGTTTTTT. Protein product: CASSPTGGTTGELFF.